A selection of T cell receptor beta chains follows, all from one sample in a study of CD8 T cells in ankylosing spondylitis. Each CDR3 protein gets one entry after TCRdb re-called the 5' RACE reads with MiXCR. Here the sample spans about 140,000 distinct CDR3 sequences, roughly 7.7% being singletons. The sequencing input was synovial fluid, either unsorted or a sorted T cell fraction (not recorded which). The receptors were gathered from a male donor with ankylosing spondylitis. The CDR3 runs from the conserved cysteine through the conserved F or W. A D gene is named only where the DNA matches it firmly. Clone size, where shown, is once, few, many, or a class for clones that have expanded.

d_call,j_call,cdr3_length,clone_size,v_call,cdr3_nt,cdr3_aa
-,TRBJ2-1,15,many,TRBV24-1,TGTGCCACCAGTGATTTCGGTCACGGCGGGAATGAGCAGTTCTTC,CATSDFGHGGNEQFF
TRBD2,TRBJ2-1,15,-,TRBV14,TGTGCCAGCAGCCAAGGAGCGGGGGGCTACAATGAGCAGTTCTTC,CASSQGAGGYNEQFF
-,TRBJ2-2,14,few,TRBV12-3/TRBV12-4,TGTGCCAGCAGTTTAGGGGCTGGCACCGGGGAGCTGTTTTTT,CASSLGAGTGELFF
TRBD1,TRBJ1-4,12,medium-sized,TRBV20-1,TGCAGTGCCTCGACAGGGGGGGAAAAACTGTTTTTT,CSASTGGEKLFF
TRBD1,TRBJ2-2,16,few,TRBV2,TGTGCCAGCAGTGTGACAGGGACCACGAACACCGGGGAGCTGTTTTTT,CASSVTGTTNTGELFF
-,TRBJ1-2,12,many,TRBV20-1,TGCAGTGCTAGCCGGGGGAGGGTTGGCTACACCTTC,CSASRGRVGYTF
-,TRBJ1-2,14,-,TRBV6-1,TGTGCCAGCAGCCCAGTCAGTGGGAAATATGGCTACACCTTC,CASSPVSGKYGYTF
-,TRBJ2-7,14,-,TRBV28,TGTGCCAGCAGTAGGCCGCACCTCGGGGACGAGCAGTACTTC,CASSRPHLGDEQYF
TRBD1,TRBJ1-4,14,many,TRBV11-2,TGTGCCAGCAGTCACAGGGGGACGAATGAAAAACTGTTTTTT,CASSHRGTNEKLFF
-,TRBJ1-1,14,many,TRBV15,TGTGCCACCAGCATCAAACAGGGTAGCACTGAAGCTTTCTTT,CATSIKQGSTEAFF
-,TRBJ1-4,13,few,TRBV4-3,TGCGCCAGCAGCCAGCCCCCTCAGGAAAAACTGTTTTTT,CASSQPPQEKLFF
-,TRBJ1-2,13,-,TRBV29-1,TGCAGCGTTGGGCTATACGGGAACTATGGCTACACCTTC,CSVGLYGNYGYTF
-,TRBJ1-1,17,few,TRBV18,TGTGCCAGCTCACCACCGAACCGCGAGGGTGGGCGCACTGAAGCTTTCTTT,CASSPPNREGGRTEAFF
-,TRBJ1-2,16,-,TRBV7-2,TGTGCCAGCAGCTTATTCTCGGGCGGCCTTAACTATGGCTACACCTTC,CASSLFSGGLNYGYTF
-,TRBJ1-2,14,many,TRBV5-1,TGCGCCAGCAGGGTTGTGGCAGGAGACAATGGCTACACCTTC,CASRVVAGDNGYTF
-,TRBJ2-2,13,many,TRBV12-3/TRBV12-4,TGTGCCAGCAGGGGGACGGGCACCGGGGAGCTGTTTTTT,CASRGTGTGELFF